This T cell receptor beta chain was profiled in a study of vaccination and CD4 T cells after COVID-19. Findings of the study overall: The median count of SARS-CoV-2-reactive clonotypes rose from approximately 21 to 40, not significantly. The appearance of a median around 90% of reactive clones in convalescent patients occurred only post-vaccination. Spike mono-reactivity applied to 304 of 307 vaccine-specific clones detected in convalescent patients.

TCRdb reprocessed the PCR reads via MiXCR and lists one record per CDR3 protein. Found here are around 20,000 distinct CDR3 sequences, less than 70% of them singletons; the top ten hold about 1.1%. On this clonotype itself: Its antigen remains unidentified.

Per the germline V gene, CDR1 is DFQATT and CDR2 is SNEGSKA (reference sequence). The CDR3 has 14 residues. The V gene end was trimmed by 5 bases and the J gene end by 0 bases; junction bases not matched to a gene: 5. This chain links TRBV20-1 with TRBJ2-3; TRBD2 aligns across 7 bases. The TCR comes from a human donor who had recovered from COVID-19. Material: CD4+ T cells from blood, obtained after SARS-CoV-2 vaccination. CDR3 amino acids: CSASGRTSTDTQYF. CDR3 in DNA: TGCAGTGCTTCCGGGAGGACGAGCACAGATACGCAGTATTTT.